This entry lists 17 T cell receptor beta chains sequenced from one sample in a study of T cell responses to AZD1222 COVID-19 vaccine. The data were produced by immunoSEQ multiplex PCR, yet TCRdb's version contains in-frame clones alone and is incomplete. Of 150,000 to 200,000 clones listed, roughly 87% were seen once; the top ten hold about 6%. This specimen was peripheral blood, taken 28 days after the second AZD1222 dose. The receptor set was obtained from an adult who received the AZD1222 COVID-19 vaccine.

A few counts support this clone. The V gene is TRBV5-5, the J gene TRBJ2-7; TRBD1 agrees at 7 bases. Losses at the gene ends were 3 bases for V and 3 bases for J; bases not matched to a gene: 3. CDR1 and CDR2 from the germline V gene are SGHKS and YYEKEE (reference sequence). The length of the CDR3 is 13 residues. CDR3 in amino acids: CASSSTGFYEQYF. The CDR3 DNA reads TGTGCCAGCAGCTCGACAGGGTTCTACGAGCAGTACTTC.

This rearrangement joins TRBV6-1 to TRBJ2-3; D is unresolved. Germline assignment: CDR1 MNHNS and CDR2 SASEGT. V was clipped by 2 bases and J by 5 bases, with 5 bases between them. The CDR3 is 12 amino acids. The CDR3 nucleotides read TGTGCCAGCAGTGAATATATAGATACGCAGTATTTT. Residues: CASSEYIDTQYF.

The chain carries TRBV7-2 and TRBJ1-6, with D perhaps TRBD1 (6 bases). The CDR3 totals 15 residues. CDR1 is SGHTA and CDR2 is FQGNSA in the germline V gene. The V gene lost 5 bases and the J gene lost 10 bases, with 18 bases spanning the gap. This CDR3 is CASSTEAGRGSPLHF. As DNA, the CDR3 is TGTGCCAGCAGCACAGAGGCAGGGAGGGGGTCACCCCTCCACTTT.

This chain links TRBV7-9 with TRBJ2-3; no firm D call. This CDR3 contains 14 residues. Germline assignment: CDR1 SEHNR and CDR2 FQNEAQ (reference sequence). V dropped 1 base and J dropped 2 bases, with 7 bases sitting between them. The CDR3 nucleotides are TGTGCCAGCAGCTTAGGCCGGTCCACAGATACGCAGTATTTT. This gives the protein CASSLGRSTDTQYF.

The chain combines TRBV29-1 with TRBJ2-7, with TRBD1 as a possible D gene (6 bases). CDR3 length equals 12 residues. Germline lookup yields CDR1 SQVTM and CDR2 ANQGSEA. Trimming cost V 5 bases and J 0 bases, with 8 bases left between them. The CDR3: CSVRTVSYEQYF. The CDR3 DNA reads TGCAGCGTTAGGACAGTCTCCTACGAGCAGTACTTC.

The CDR3 DNA reads as TGTGCCACCAGTGATGGGACAGGGTCGAGGATTGAAGCTTTCTTT. As protein: CATSDGTGSRIEAFF. This sequence joins TRBV24-1 and TRBJ1-1, with 9 bases that match TRBD1. Germline CDR1 KGHDR, CDR2 SFDVKD. The J segment lost 7 bases and the V segment lost 3 bases, leaving 8 bases of the junction unmatched. The CDR3 contains 15 residues.

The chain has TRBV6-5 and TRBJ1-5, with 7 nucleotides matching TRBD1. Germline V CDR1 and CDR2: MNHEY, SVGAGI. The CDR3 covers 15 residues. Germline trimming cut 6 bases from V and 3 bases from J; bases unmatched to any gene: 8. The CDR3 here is CASRPTTGNNQPQHF. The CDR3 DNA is TGTGCCAGCAGACCGACGACAGGGAACAATCAGCCCCAGCATTTT.

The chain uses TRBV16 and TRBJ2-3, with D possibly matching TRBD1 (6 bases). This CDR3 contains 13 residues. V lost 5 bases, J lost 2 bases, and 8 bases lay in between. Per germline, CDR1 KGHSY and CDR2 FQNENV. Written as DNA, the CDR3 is TGTGCCAGCAGCGGACAGACCACAGATACGCAGTATTTT. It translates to CASSGQTTDTQYF.

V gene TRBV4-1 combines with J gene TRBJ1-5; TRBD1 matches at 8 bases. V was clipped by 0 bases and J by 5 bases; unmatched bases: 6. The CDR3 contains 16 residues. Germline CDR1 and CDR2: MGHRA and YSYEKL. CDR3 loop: CASSQDRPGGYQPQHF. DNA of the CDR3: TGCGCCAGCAGCCAAGATCGTCCAGGGGGCTATCAGCCCCAGCATTTT.

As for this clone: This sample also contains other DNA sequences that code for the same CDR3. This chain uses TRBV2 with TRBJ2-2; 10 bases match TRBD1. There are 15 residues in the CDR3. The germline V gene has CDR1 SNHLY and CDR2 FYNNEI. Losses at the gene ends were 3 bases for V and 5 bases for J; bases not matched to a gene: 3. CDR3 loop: CASSETGGATGELFF. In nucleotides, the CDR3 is TGTGCCAGCAGTGAGACAGGGGGCGCGACCGGGGAGCTGTTTTTT.

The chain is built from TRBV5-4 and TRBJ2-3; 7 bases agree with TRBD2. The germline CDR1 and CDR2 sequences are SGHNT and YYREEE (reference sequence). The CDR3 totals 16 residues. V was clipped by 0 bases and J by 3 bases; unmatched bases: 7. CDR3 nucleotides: TGTGCCAGCAGCTTGGGGGATCTAGCGGTTACAGATACGCAGTATTTT. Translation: CASSLGDLAVTDTQYF.

CDR3 region: CASSGKTSGTDTQYF. As DNA, the CDR3 is TGCGCCAGCAGCGGGAAGACTAGCGGGACAGATACGCAGTATTTT. J is TRBJ2-3 and V is TRBV5-1; 10 bases map to TRBD2. The junction had 5 bases not matched to a gene; V was cut back by 4 bases and J by 3 bases. Germline CDR1 SGHRS, CDR2 YFSETQ. The CDR3 consists of 15 residues.

CDR3 nucleotide sequence: TGTGCCAGCAGCTTAAGAACAGGGAATGTCGGAAAACTGTTTTTT. It specifies CASSLRTGNVGKLFF. V and J are TRBV11-2 and TRBJ1-4; D is perhaps TRBD1 (6 bases). CDR3 length: 15 amino acids. CDR1 and CDR2 (germline): SGHAT, FQNNGV. Trimming removed 2 bases from V and 10 bases from J, with 17 bases in between.

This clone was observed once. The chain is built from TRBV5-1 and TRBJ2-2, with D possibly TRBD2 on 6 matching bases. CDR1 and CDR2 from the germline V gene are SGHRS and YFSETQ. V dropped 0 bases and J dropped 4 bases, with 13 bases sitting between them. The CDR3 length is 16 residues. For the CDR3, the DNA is TGCGCCAGCAGCTTGGGCGGAGCGGGCAGCACCGGGGAGCTGTTTTTT. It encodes CASSLGGAGSTGELFF.

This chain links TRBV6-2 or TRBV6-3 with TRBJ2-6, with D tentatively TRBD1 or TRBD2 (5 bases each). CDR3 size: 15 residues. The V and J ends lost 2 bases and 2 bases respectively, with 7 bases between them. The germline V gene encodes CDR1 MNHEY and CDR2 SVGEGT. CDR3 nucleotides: TGTGCCAGCAGTTACGGGGGTACTGGGGCCAACGTCCTGACTTTC. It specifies CASSYGGTGANVLTF.

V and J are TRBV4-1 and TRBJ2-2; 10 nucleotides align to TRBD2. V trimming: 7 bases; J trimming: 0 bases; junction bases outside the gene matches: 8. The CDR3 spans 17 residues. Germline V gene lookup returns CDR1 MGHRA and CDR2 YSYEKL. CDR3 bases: TGCGCCAGCACCGACCTACTAGCGGGGACGAACACCGGGGAGCTGTTTTTT. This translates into CASTDLLAGTNTGELFF.

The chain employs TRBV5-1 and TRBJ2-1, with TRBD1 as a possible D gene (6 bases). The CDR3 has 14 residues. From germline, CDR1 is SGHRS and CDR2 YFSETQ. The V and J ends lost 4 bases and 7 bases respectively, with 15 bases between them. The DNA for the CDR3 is TGCGCCAGCAGCCCTGACGGACAGCCTAATGAGCAGTTCTTC. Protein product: CASSPDGQPNEQFF.